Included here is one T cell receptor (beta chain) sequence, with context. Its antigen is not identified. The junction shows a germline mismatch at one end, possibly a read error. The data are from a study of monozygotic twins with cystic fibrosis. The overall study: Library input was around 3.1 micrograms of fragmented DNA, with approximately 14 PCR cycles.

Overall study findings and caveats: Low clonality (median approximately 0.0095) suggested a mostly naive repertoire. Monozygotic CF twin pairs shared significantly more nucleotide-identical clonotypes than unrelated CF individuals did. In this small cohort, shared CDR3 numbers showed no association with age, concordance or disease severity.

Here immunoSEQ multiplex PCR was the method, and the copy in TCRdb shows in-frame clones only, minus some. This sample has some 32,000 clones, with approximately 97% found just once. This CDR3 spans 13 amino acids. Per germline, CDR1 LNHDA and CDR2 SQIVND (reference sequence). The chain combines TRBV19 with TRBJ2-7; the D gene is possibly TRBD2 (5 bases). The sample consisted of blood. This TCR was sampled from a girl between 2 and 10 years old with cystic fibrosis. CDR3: CATSIRDSYEQYF. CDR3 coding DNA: TGTGCCACTAGTATACGGGACTCCTACGAGCAGTACTTC.